Below, 10 T cell receptor beta chains from the same sample are listed, as sequenced in a study of blood T cells in healthy people across ages. Combining a sample-barcoded 5' primer with a J-beta primer mix, a second PCR ran for roughly 7 to 12 cycles. One entry per CDR3 protein, called by TCRdb with MiXCR from the 5' RACE reads. The table lists 870,000 or so distinct CDR3 sequences, more than 25% of them singletons. The sequenced sample consisted of blood. The receptors come from a woman aged 80 or over in good health.

This clonotype came up many times. The CDR3 reads CASSGGLAGGNEQFF. CDR3 DNA: TGCGCCAGCAGTGGCGGACTAGCGGGGGGAAATGAGCAGTTCTTC. The chain uses TRBV10-2 and TRBJ2-1; 14 nucleotides match TRBD2. V lost 4 bases to trimming and J lost 7 bases; unmatched junction nucleotides: 3. CDR1 WSHSY and CDR2 SAAADI come from the germline V gene. The CDR3 consists of 15 residues.

Details on this clonotype: An end of the junction differs from the germline gene, which may be a read error. The chain couples TRBV6-2 or TRBV6-3 to TRBJ1-5; tentatively, D is TRBD1 (5 bases). CDR3 length: 15 amino acids. CDR1 and CDR2 (germline): MNHEY, SVGEGT. The DNA of the CDR3 is TGTGCCAGCAGTCACGGTGGGGGAGGCAATCAGCCCCGGCATTTT. Translated, it gives CASSHGGGGNQPRHF.

The genes are TRBV3-1 and TRBJ2-1; 8 bases match TRBD2. CDR1 and CDR2 from the germline V gene are LGHDT and YNNKEL (reference sequence). This CDR3 is 16 amino acids long. Unmatched junction bases numbered 8, after V lost 0 bases and J lost 7 bases. In DNA, the CDR3 is TGTGCCAGCAGCCAAGATCCGGGGGGGGGCCGGAATGAGCAGTTCTTC. This translates into CASSQDPGGGRNEQFF.

V and J are TRBV5-1 and TRBJ2-5; D is possibly TRBD1 (6 bases). This CDR3 contains 15 residues. CDR1 and CDR2 from the germline V gene are SGHRS and YFSETQ. The V and J ends lost 4 bases and 4 bases respectively, with 17 bases between them. The CDR3 loop reads CASSPNHRERETQYF. The CDR3 DNA reads as TGCGCCAGCAGCCCTAACCACAGGGAAAGAGAGACCCAGTACTTC.

This chain links TRBV7-2 with TRBJ2-4; 7 bases are shared with TRBD1. Germline V gene data show CDR1 as SGHTA and CDR2 as FQGNSA. The CDR3 spans 16 residues. V lost 4 bases to trimming and J lost 6 bases; unmatched junction nucleotides: 12. The CDR3 region is CASSSRGVRQGNIQYF. CDR3 in DNA: TGTGCCAGCAGCTCAAGAGGGGTCAGACAGGGAAACATTCAGTACTTC.

In regard to this clonotype: An end of the junction does not agree with germline; a read error may underlie this. The CDR3 bases are TGTACCAGCAGTTTTGTGAATGAGCAGTTCTTC. Translated, it gives CTSSFVNEQFF. V and J are TRBV12-3 or TRBV12-4 and TRBJ2-1; no firm D call. The CDR3 consists of 11 residues.

V and J are TRBV6-1 and TRBJ1-4, with D unresolved. V dropped 3 bases and J dropped 0 bases, with 20 bases sitting between them. CDR3 size: 19 residues. Germline lookup yields CDR1 MNHNS and CDR2 SASEGT. This CDR3 is CASSDQLTGQLSTNEKLFF. The CDR3 bases are TGTGCCAGCAGTGATCAATTGACTGGCCAGTTATCAACTAATGAAAAACTGTTTTTT.

This clonotype was recorded once. This chain links TRBV11-3 with TRBJ2-1; 7 positions match TRBD2. The CDR3 is 15 amino acids. In germline, CDR1 is SGHNT, CDR2 YENEEA. Trimming at V came to 4 bases and at J to 6 bases, leaving 9 bases not matched to a gene. The CDR3 nucleotides are TGTGCCAGCAGCTCCAAGAGGCGGGGGACCAATGAGCAGTTCTTC. This encodes CASSSKRRGTNEQFF.

This clonotype was counted only a few times. V usage is TRBV29-1 and J usage is TRBJ1-1, with D unresolved. This CDR3 comprises 13 residues. Germline V CDR1 and CDR2: SQVTM, ANQGSEA. Trimming took off 4 bases at V and 5 bases at J, with 14 bases between the two ends. DNA for the CDR3: TGCAGCGTTGCGCACGGCTCGGGAACTGAAGCTTTCTTT. Translating it yields CSVAHGSGTEAFF.

In its sample, this clonotype was seen many times. The genes are TRBV20-1 and TRBJ2-7; TRBD1 is a possible D gene (6 bases). The CDR3 contains 13 residues. The V and J ends lost 5 bases and 4 bases respectively, with 15 bases between them. The germline CDR1 and CDR2 sequences are DFQATT and SNEGSKA (reference sequence). CDR3 bases: TGCAGTGCTTCTCCCCTAGGGGGTTACGAGCAGTACTTC. Amino acid sequence: CSASPLGGYEQYF.